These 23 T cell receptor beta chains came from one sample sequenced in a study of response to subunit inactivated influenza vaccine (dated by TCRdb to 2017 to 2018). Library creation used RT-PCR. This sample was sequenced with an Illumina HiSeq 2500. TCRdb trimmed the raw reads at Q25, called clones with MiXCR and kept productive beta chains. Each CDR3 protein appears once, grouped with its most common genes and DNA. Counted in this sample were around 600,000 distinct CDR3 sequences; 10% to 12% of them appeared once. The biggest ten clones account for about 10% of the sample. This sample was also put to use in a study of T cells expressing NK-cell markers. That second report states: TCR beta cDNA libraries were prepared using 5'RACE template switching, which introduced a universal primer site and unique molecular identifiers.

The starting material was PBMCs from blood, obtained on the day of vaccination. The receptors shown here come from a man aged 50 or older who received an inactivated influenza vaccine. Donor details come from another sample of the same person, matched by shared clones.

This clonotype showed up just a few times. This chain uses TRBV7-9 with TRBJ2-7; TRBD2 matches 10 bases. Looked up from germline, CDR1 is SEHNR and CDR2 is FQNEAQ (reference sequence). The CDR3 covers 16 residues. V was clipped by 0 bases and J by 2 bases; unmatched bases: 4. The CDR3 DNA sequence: TGTGCCAGCAGCTTAGCGGCAGGACTAGCGGCCTACGAGCAGTACTTC. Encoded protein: CASSLAAGLAAYEQYF.

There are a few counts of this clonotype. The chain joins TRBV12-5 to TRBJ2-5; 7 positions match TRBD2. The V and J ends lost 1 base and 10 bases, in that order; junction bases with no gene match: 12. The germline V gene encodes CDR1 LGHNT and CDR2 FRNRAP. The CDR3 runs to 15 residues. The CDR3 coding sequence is TGTGCTAGTGGTTTGGACACAATAGGGTCGGGAGGCCAGTACTTC. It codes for CASGLDTIGSGGQYF.

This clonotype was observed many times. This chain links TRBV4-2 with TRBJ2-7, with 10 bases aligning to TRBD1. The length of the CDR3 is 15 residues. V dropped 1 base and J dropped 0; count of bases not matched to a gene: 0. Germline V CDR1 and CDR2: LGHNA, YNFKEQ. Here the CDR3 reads CASSQGTGGSYEQYF. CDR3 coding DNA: TGTGCCAGCAGCCAAGGGACAGGGGGCTCCTACGAGCAGTACTTC.

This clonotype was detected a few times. The CDR3 spells CSVEDVRNTEAFF. CDR3 nucleotides: TGCAGCGTTGAAGATGTTAGGAACACTGAAGCTTTCTTT. This chain links TRBV29-1 with TRBJ1-1; no clear D. V shed 0 bases and J shed 1 base, with 6 bases lying between them. Germline CDR1 is SQVTM and CDR2 is ANQGSEA. There are 13 residues in the CDR3.

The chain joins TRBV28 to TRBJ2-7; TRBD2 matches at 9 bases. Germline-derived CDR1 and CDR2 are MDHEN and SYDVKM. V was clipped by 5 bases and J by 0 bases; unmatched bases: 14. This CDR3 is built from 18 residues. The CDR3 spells CASSLSLELAGYSYEQYF. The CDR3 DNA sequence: TGTGCCAGCAGTCTGTCGCTGGAACTAGCGGGTTACTCCTACGAGCAGTACTTC.

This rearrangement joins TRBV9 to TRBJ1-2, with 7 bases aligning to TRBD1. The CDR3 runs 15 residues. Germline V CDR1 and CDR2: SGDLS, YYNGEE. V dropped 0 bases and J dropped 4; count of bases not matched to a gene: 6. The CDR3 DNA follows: TGTGCCAGCAGCGTAGGGGACAGTCTTTTCTATGGCTACACCTTC. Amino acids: CASSVGDSLFYGYTF.

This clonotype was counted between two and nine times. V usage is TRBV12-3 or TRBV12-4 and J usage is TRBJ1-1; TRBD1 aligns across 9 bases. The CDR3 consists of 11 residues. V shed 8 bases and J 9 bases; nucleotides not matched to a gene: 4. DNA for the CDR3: TGTGCCAGCTGGGGGACAGGGAAAGCTTTCTTT. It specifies CASWGTGKAFF.

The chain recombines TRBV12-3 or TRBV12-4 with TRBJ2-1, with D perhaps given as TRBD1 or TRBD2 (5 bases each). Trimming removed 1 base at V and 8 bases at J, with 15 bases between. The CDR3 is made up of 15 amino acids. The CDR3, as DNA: TGTGCCAGCAGTTTAGGTGGCACCTTGGGGGATGAGCAGTTCTTC. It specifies CASSLGGTLGDEQFF.

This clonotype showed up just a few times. CDR3 sequence: CSARSRGRFYEQYF. The CDR3 DNA reads as TGCAGTGCTAGATCACGCGGGAGGTTCTACGAGCAGTACTTC. This chain uses TRBV20-1 with TRBJ2-7, with 8 positions matching TRBD2. Per germline, CDR1 DFQATT and CDR2 SNEGSKA (reference sequence). The length of the CDR3 is 14 residues. Unmatched junction bases numbered 6, after V lost 2 bases and J lost 3 bases.

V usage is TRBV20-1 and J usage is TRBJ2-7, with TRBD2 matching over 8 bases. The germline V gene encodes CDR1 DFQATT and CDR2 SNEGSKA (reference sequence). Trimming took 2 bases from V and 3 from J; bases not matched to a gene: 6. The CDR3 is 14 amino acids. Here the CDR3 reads CSARPGTSIYEQYF. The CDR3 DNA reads TGCAGTGCTAGACCCGGGACTAGTATCTACGAGCAGTACTTC.

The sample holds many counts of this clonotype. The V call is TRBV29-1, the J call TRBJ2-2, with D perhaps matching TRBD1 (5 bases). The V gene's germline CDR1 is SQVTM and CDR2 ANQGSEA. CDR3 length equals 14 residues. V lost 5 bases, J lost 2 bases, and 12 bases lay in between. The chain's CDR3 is CSVRTNTNTGELFF. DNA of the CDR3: TGCAGCGTTAGGACAAACACAAACACCGGGGAGCTGTTTTTT.

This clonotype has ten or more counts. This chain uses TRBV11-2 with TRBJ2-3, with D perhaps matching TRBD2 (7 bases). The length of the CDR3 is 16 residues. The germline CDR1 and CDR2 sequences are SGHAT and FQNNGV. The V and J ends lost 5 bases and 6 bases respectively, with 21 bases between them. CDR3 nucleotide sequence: TGTGCCAGCAGCACAATGGCGGGGGCTCTTTCCGATACGCAGTATTTT. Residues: CASSTMAGALSDTQYF.

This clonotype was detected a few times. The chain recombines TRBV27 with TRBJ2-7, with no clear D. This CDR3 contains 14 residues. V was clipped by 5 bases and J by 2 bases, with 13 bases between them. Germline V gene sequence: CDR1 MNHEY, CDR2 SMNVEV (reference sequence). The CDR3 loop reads CASSNLVYPYEQYF. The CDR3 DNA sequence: TGTGCCAGCAGTAATCTTGTATACCCCTACGAGCAGTACTTC.

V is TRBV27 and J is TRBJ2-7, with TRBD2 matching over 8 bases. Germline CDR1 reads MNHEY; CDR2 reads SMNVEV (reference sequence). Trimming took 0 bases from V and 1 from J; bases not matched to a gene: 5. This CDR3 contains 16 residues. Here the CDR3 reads CASSLSPGGLSYEQYF. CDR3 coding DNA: TGTGCCAGCAGTTTATCCCCGGGGGGGCTATCCTACGAGCAGTACTTC.

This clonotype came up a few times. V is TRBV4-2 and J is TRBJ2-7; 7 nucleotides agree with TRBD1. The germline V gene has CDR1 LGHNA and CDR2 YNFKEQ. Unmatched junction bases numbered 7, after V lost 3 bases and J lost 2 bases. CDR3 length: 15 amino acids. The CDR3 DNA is TGTGCCAGCAGCCATTTCCGGGACAGACCCTACGAGCAGTACTTC. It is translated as CASSHFRDRPYEQYF.

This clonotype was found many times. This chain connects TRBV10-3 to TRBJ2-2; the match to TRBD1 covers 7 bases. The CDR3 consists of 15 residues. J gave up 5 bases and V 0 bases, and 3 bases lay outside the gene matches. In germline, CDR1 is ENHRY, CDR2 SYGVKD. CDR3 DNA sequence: TGTGCCATCAGTGAGTCCTCCAGGGGGACCGGGGAGCTGTTTTTT. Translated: CAISESSRGTGELFF.

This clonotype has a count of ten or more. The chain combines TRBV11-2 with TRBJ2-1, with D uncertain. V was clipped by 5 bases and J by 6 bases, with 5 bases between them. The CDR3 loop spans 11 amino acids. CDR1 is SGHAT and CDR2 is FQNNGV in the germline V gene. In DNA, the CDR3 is TGTGCCAGCAGCCCCCTCAATGAGCAGTTCTTC. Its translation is CASSPLNEQFF. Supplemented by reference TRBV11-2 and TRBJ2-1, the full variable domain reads EAGVAQSPRYKIIEKRQSVAFWCNPISGHATLYWYQQILGQGPKLLIQFQNNGVVDDSQLPKDRFSAERLKGVDSTLKIQPAKLEDSAVYLCASSPLNEQFFGPGTRLTVL.

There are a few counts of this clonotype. The CDR3 sequence: CASRIGELFF. CDR3 coding DNA: TGTGCCAGCAGGATCGGGGAGCTGTTTTTT. The J gene is TRBJ2-2, the V gene TRBV2; D unresolved. V lost 6 bases and J 7 bases, leaving 3 bases between the germline ends. The CDR3 is 10 residues long. The V gene's germline CDR1 is SNHLY and CDR2 FYNNEI.

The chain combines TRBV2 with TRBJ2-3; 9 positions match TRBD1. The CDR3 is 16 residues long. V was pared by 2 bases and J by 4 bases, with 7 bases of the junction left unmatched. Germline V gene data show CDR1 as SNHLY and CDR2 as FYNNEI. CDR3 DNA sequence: TGTGCCAGCAGTGAACTTTCGGGACAGGGCCCAGATACGCAGTATTTT. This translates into CASSELSGQGPDTQYF.

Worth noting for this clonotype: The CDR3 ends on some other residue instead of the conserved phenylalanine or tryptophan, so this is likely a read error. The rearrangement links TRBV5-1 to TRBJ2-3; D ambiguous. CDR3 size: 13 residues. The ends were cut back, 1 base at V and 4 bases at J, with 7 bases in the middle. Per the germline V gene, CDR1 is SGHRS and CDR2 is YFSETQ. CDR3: CASSLRRSDTQYS. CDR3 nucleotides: TGCGCCAGCAGCTTGAGGCGATCAGATACGCAGTATTCT.

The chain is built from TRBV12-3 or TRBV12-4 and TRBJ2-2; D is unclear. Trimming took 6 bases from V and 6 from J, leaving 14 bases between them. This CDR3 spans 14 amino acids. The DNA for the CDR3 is TGTGCCAGCAGCCCAGTCCGGGTGGCCGGGGAGCTGTTTTTT. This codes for CASSPVRVAGELFF.

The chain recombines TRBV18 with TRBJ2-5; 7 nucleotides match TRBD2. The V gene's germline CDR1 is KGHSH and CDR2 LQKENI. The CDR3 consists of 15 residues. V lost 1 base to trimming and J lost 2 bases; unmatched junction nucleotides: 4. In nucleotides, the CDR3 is TGTGCCAGCTCACCACGAGCGGGATTACAAGAGACCCAGTACTTC. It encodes CASSPRAGLQETQYF.

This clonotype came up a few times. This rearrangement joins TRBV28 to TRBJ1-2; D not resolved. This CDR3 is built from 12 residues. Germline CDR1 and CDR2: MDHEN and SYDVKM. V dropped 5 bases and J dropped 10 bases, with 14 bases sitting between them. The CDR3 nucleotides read TGTGCCAGCAGTCAAGGACCGCTAGACTACACCTTC. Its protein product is CASSQGPLDYTF.